The present entry profiles one TCR beta chain with its context. This sample stems from a study of blood T cell repertoires in COVID-19. The ends were cut back, 1 base at V and 7 bases at J, with 8 bases in the middle. There are 13 residues in the CDR3. The germline gives CDR1 SGHTA, CDR2 FQGNSA. Method: immunoSEQ multiplex PCR; TCRdb's copy keeps in-frame clones and lacks some. Of roughly 70,000 clones in the sample, roughly 77% were seen once. Material for sequencing was peripheral blood. This receptor was taken from a human donor in a cohort sampled during active COVID-19. This chain links TRBV7-2 with TRBJ2-1; tentatively, D is TRBD2 (6 bases). This chain's CDR3 is CASSLGGRNEQFF. The CDR3 bases are TGTGCCAGCAGCTTAGGAGGGAGGAATGAGCAGTTCTTC.